This entry is about one TCR beta chain. Assay used: immunoSEQ multiplex PCR; TCRdb lists only in-frame clones, some missing. The data contain 200,000 to 250,000 clones, 83% of them singletons. This entry comes from a study of blood T cell repertoires in COVID-19. Study at large: The analysed material was cDNA or gDNA that came from T cells, B-cell-depleted T cells, or PBMCs.

CDR1 SNHLY and CDR2 FYNNEI come from the germline V gene. This CDR3 has 15 residues. Trimming took off 6 bases at V and 7 bases at J, with 18 bases between the two ends. Sequencing was done on a sample of peripheral blood. The source of this sequence is a man over 45 with active or convalescent COVID-19. This sequence joins TRBV2 and TRBJ2-2, with a possible D match to TRBD2 (6 bases). DNA for the CDR3: TGTGCCAGCAGGGCCCCCGGGGGAGGCGACGGGGAGCTGTTTTTT. Translated, it gives CASRAPGGGDGELFF.